This TCR beta chain was sequenced for a study of regulatory T cells in long-lasting Graves disease (dated by TCRdb to about 2021). For context, the study as a whole: Persistent Graves' disease was defined as persistently positive TSH receptor autoantibodies together with antithyroid drug treatment for over 5 years. Peripheral blood TCR sequencing and RNA sequencing compared persistent Graves' disease patients with newly diagnosed Graves' disease patients. The study was registered as a clinical trial and conducted in China. A total of some 35 samples underwent TCR sequencing, from about 13 patients with persistent Graves' disease and some 20 patients with newly diagnosed Graves' disease. In the clinical cohort, patients with persistent Graves' disease had used antithyroid drugs for an average of about 9.3 years. Overall study outcomes, separate from this receptor: Only peripheral blood was studied, because thyroid tissue, the primary lesion, was inaccessible. Persistent disease showed preferential use of TRBV28, TRBJ1-2 and TRBJ2-5, whereas newly diagnosed disease favored TRBV20-1 and TRBJ2-1. A larger number of public clonotypes was shared among persistent patients (under 3,000) than among newly diagnosed patients (approximately 930). Only the TCR beta chain was sequenced and analyzed. The authors acknowledged the small sample size as a limitation that may reduce accuracy. Lower TCR Shannon entropy and fewer highly expanded clones were observed in persistent Graves' disease patients than in newly diagnosed patients, which suggested clonal expansion.

Per the publication, the time point label means: persistent/refractory GD, antithyroid drugs over 5 years with positive TRAb. For both TCR sequencing and RNA sequencing, RNA was extracted from PBMCs in TRIzol. Graves' disease was diagnosed according to American Thyroid Association guidelines. Patients for the study were recruited at an endocrinology department in Xi'an, China. Each patient gave about 8.1 milliliters of peripheral blood, collected in an EDTA anticoagulant tube. PBMCs were isolated by Ficoll Paque Plus density gradient separation without further T cell sorting. An Agilent 2100 Bioanalyzer and agarose gel were used to assess RNA quality, and a NanoDrop 2000 was used to measure RNA concentration. Details on this clonotype: Its antigen specificity is not known. One junction end does not reproduce the germline sequence, and a read error may be involved.

The CDR1 and CDR2 encoded by the germline V gene are SGHTA and FQGTGA. From the cysteine through the phenylalanine, the CDR3 covers 15 amino acids. Only the CDR3 part of the read is kept: 45 bases, read in frame from the first base. Libraries were built with multiplex PCR. TCRdb lists the instrument as Illumina HiSeq 4000. TCR beta libraries were built with iRepertoire HTBI primers and Arm-PCR amplification of CDR3 regions. Gel purification was performed on PCR products prior to sequencing. The study's processing was this. Across samples, 60 to 80 TRBV and 14 TRBJ segments were identified and used for gene usage analysis of CDR3 amino acid clonotypes. COPE and FqMerger were used to merge filtered high-quality paired reads into contigs. BLAST was used to align contigs to IMGT TRBV, TRBD and TRBJ reference genes, with CDR3 defined following IMGT. Any clonotype with a frequency above 0.1% was classified as a highly expanded clone. Shannon entropy was used to measure repertoire diversity, and the Gini coefficient was used to measure V-J evenness. A clonotype was considered public if more than one individual shared it. TCRdb trimmed public reads at Q25 via fastp, called clones via MiXCR and kept in-frame beta chains. When rows share a CDR3 protein, they turn into one entry using the most common DNA and genes. TCRdb assigned the V and J calls; the authors' analysis was not used. This sample comprises 500,000 to 700,000 distinct CDR3 sequences, 30% of them detected only once. 35% to 55% of the sample is in the top ten clones.

The sequence came from a female donor with Graves disease. The chain is made from TRBV7-3 and TRBJ1-5; TRBD1 fits 7 bases in the junction. The sequencing used peripheral blood mononuclear cells (PBMCs), collected when the disease was refractory, from a patient treated with antithyroid drugs. The DNA sequence is as follows: TGCGCCAGCAGCTTGTCCTGGGACAGCCTTCAGCCCCAGCATTTT. This codes for CASSLSWDSLQPQHF.